This record concerns one T cell receptor (beta chain) sequence. The data were obtained in a study of shared clonotypes between healthy human individuals. Together with CD45RO+ cells, CCR7-negative CD45RA+ TemRA cells were included in CD8 memory. Assay runs were performed at deep level. Several immunoSEQ 96-well plates shared each subset's DNA, each plate a replicate. The protocol was immunoSEQ multiplex PCR, while the TCRdb copy is restricted to in-frame clones and leaves out a portion. Found here are fewer than 850,000 clones, roughly 87% of them singletons; the top ten hold 30% to 40%. Germline-derived CDR1 and CDR2 are SGHAT and FQNNGV. Trimming at V came to 5 bases and at J to 1 base, leaving 4 bases not matched to a gene. This CDR3 is 15 amino acids long.

Material for sequencing was memory CD8+ T cells from PBMCs. Documented subset: CD45RO+ cells pooled with CCR7-negative TemRA cells. The V and J genes are TRBV11-2 and TRBJ2-3, with 9 positions matching TRBD2. The receptor comes from a man between 18 and 29 years old in good health. Some clones in this sample may be carry-over from other donors' samples. The CDR3 spells CASSRAGGGTDTQYF. Written as DNA, the CDR3 is TGTGCCAGCAGCCGGGCGGGGGGGGGCACAGATACGCAGTATTTT.